One and the same sample provided the 21 T cell receptor beta chains below, sequenced in a study of T-cell reconstitution after alpha-beta-depleted transplantation in children. A TCRbeta library incorporating unique molecular identifiers was prepared. TCRdb fed the PCR reads into MiXCR, producing one record per CDR3 protein. The sample carries hundreds of thousands of distinct CDR3 sequences, roughly 15% recorded once. Here the sequenced sample was PBMCs, mostly from graft donor cells, taken 360 days after TCRalphabeta/CD19-depleted stem cell transplant. These receptors were obtained from a male patient aged 2-10 years who had a stem cell transplant for acute lymphoblastic leukemia, so the T cells may come from the graft donor.

For this clonotype: Given a much more abundant clone one base away, this may be a read error. The chain has TRBV12-3 or TRBV12-4 and TRBJ2-1, with TRBD2 matching over 9 bases. J was trimmed by 8 bases and V by 4 bases; bases with no gene match: 9. This CDR3 is built from 15 residues. CDR3: CASSSGLAKVDEQFF. For the CDR3, the DNA is TGTGCCAGCAGTTCCGGACTAGCGAAGGTTGATGAGCAGTTCTTC.

In this sample, this clonotype turned up a few times. The rearrangement uses TRBV12-3 or TRBV12-4 and TRBJ1-1, with a tentative D call TRBD1 (5 bases). V dropped 4 bases and J dropped 7 bases, with 16 bases sitting between them. The CDR3 length is 14 residues. The CDR3 is CASSSPGRGGEAFF. The CDR3 DNA sequence: TGTGCCAGCAGTTCCCCCGGCCGGGGGGGTGAAGCTTTCTTT.

The V and J genes are TRBV29-1 and TRBJ2-5; tentative D call: TRBD2 (5 bases). CDR1 and CDR2 (germline): SQVTM, ANQGSEA. CDR3 length: 15 residues. Between the trimmed V and J ends, which lost 3 bases and 3 bases, there was a span of 17 bases. The CDR3 spells CSVDSDWETEETQYF. The CDR3 nucleotides read TGCAGCGTTGACTCGGATTGGGAGACGGAAGAGACCCAGTACTTC.

In this sample, this clonotype turned up many times. The V call is TRBV6-2 or TRBV6-3, the J call TRBJ2-1; 8 nucleotides match TRBD2. Germline V gives CDR1 MNHEY, CDR2 SVGEGT. The CDR3 sequence is 15 residues long. Losses at the gene ends were 7 bases for V and 4 bases for J; bases not matched to a gene: 9. For the CDR3, the DNA is TGTGCCAGCATCCAGCGGGAGTTATCTTACAATGAGCAGTTCTTC. Its protein is CASIQRELSYNEQFF.

This chain joins TRBV10-3 and TRBJ2-1; TRBD2 aligns across 11 bases. The CDR3 is 14 residues long. J gave up 4 bases and V 8 bases, and 4 bases lay outside the gene matches. Germline loops: CDR1 ENHRY, CDR2 SYGVKD. The CDR3 DNA reads TGTGCCATCGCCGGGACTAGCGGATACAATGAGCAGTTCTTC. Its protein is CAIAGTSGYNEQFF.

This rearrangement joins TRBV10-2 to TRBJ2-3; the D gene is possibly TRBD1 (5 bases). Germline V lookup: CDR1 WSHSY, CDR2 SAAADI. The V gene lost 3 bases and the J gene lost 3 bases, with 13 bases spanning the gap. The CDR3 covers 15 residues. This CDR3 reads CASSDTGVVTDTQYF. The CDR3 nucleotides read TGCGCCAGCAGTGATACAGGCGTTGTGACAGATACGCAGTATTTT.

The CDR3 reads CASSGGNSSPLHF. The CDR3 DNA reads as TGTGCCAGCAGCGGTGGGAATAGTTCACCCCTCCACTTT. The genes are TRBV6-2 or TRBV6-3 and TRBJ1-6; D gene unclear. Germline-derived CDR1 and CDR2 are MNHEY and SVGEGT. The length of the CDR3 is 13 residues. Between the trimmed V and J ends, which lost 6 bases and 9 bases, there was a span of 12 bases.

There are a few counts of this clonotype. The genes are TRBV15 and TRBJ2-5, with TRBD2 matching 7 bases. The CDR3 runs 14 residues. The V gene's germline CDR1 is LNHNV and CDR2 YYDKDF (reference sequence). The junction had 12 bases not matched to a gene; V was cut back by 0 bases and J by 14 bases. CDR3: CATSRDLVPSGHYF. As DNA, the CDR3 is TGTGCCACCAGCAGAGATTTAGTACCTAGCGGCCACTACTTC.

The chain combines TRBV18 with TRBJ2-3, with a weak D call TRBD2 (6 bases). The CDR3 is made up of 13 amino acids. Trimming shortened V by 3 bases and J by 6 bases, and 10 bases separated the two germline ends. CDR1 is KGHSH and CDR2 is LQKENI in the germline V gene. The CDR3 loop is CASSPIGRDTQYF. DNA of the CDR3: TGTGCCAGCTCACCGATTGGGAGGGATACGCAGTATTTT.

This rearrangement joins TRBV2 to TRBJ2-4; D perhaps matches TRBD1 (5 bases). Germline-derived CDR1 and CDR2 are SNHLY and FYNNEI. This CDR3 comprises 15 residues. Trimming removed 5 bases at V and 0 bases at J, with 11 bases between. Here the CDR3 DNA reads TGTGCCAGCAGTTCGCGACAGCGAGCCAAAAACATTCAGTACTTC. Protein sequence: CASSSRQRAKNIQYF.

J is TRBJ2-3 and V is TRBV4-3; 12 bases fit TRBD2. This CDR3 has 17 amino acids. Germline CDR1 LGHNA, CDR2 YSLEER. Trimming took 3 bases from V and 3 from J; bases not matched to a gene: 7. CDR3 sequence: CASSQTPTSGRTDTQYF. CDR3 nucleotides: TGCGCCAGCAGCCAGACCCCGACTAGCGGGAGAACAGATACGCAGTATTTT.

The V gene is TRBV4-3, the J gene TRBJ2-3; D remains ambiguous. The germline V and J ends were trimmed by 0 bases and 0 bases, with 10 bases remaining between them. In germline, CDR1 is LGHNA, CDR2 YSLEER. CDR3 length: 16 residues. The CDR3 nucleotides read TGCGCCAGCAGCCAAGACGTCTGGGTTAGCACAGATACGCAGTATTTT. It encodes CASSQDVWVSTDTQYF.

The rearrangement uses TRBV28 and TRBJ2-7; possible D gene TRBD2, 6 bases. V was shortened by 6 bases and J by 0 bases, with 12 bases between the two germline ends. CDR1 is MDHEN, CDR2 SYDVKM, per germline. The CDR3 covers 14 residues. This CDR3 reads CASRYERASYEQYF. In DNA, the CDR3 is TGTGCCAGCAGATATGAGCGGGCCTCCTACGAGCAGTACTTC.

This chain joins TRBV14 and TRBJ2-5, with TRBD1 as a possible D gene (6 bases). This CDR3 has 19 residues. Looked up from germline, CDR1 is SGHDN and CDR2 is FVKESK. The V and J ends lost 1 base and 0 bases respectively, with 21 bases between them. This chain's CDR3 is CASSQAGAPRDWYQETQYF. For the CDR3, the DNA is TGTGCCAGCAGCCAAGCAGGGGCCCCTCGCGATTGGTACCAAGAGACCCAGTACTTC.

This clonotype was detected only a few times. The V and J genes are TRBV28 and TRBJ1-4; D call uncertain. Per germline, CDR1 MDHEN and CDR2 SYDVKM. This CDR3 contains 14 residues. Deletions cut 7 bases from V and 1 base from J, with 10 bases between. The CDR3 region has the DNA TGTGCCAGCAAGGGAGGCGGAACTAATGAAAAACTGTTTTTT. This gives the protein CASKGGGTNEKLFF.

About this clonotype: Mismatch with germline at one junction end may stem from a read error. V is TRBV3-1 and J is TRBJ1-1; D not certain. The germline V gene encodes CDR1 LGHDT and CDR2 YNNKEL (reference sequence). CDR3 length: 14 residues. The CDR3, as DNA: TGTTCCAGCAGGATTACACGGGAGAACACTGAAGCTTTCTTT. Translation: CSSRITRENTEAFF. Looking up the rest from reference TRBV3-1 and TRBJ1-1 gives the full variable domain: DTAVSQTPKYLVTQMGNDKSIKCEQNLGHDTMYWYKQDSKKFLKIMFSYNNKELIINETVPNRFSPKSPDKAHLNLHINSLELGDSAVYFCSSRITRENTEAFFGQGTRLTVV.

At least ten counts were recorded for this clonotype. J is TRBJ2-2 and V is TRBV25-1; a weak D match, TRBD2 (6 bases). Per germline, CDR1 MGHDK and CDR2 SYGVNS. The CDR3 is 15 residues long. The ends were cut back, 3 bases at V and 2 bases at J, with 10 bases in the middle. CDR3 protein: CASSEIAANTGELFF. In DNA form, the CDR3 reads TGTGCCAGCAGTGAGATAGCGGCAAACACCGGGGAGCTGTTTTTT.

This clonotype has a handful of counts. CDR3 bases: TGTGCCAGCAACAGGGGCACTGAAGCTTTCTTT. Amino acid sequence: CASNRGTEAFF. This chain uses TRBV6-5 with TRBJ1-1; 7 bases align to TRBD1. CDR1 and CDR2 (germline): MNHEY, SVGAGI. Unmatched junction bases numbered 0, after V lost 7 bases and J lost 4 bases. The CDR3 contains 11 residues.

The chain combines TRBV12-3 or TRBV12-4 with TRBJ2-2, with a possible D match to TRBD2 (6 bases). This CDR3 is 13 amino acids long. Trimming removed 11 bases at V and 6 bases at J, with 16 bases between. The CDR3 nucleotides read TGTGCCGTGTTTAGGAGGGATGCCGGGGAGCTGTTTTTT. It encodes CAVFRRDAGELFF.

This clonotype was observed a single time. V usage is TRBV20-1 and J usage is TRBJ1-3; 7 bases are shared with TRBD1. This CDR3 comprises 15 residues. Germline assignment: CDR1 DFQATT and CDR2 SNEGSKA (reference sequence). The ends lost 5 bases at V and 2 bases at J; junction bases unmatched: 9. The CDR3 bases are TGCAGTGCTGAGGGCGGAGGGGGCACTGGAAACACCATATATTTT. Translating it yields CSAEGGGGTGNTIYF.

The sample holds a few counts of this clonotype. This chain connects TRBV7-9 to TRBJ2-5; D remains ambiguous. Trimming shortened V by 5 bases and J by 4 bases, and 17 bases separated the two germline ends. CDR1 and CDR2 (germline): SEHNR, FQNEAQ (reference sequence). The CDR3 runs 15 residues. The CDR3 here is CASSPLWASRETQYF. CDR3 sequence (DNA): TGTGCCAGCAGCCCCCTGTGGGCCTCGCGAGAGACCCAGTACTTC.